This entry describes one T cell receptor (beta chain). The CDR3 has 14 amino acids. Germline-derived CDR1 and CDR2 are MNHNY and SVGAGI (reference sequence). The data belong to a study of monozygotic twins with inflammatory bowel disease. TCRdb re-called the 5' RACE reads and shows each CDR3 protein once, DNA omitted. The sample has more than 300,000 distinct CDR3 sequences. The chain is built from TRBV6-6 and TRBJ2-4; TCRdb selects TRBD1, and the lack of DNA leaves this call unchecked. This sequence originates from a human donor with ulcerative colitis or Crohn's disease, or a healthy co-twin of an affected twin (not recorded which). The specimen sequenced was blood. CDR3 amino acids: CASRQDGVKNIQYF.